This TCR beta chain was recorded in a study of CD8 T cells in ankylosing spondylitis. Study results and caveats: Disease-linked clones bore a CD8+ phenotype and were relatively rare in peripheral blood. Seemingly distinctive of ankylosing spondylitis blood was a TCR beta motif formed by eight highly homologous variants.

Trimming stripped 3 bases from V and 0 bases from J, with 7 bases between. CDR3 length: 14 residues. The germline gives CDR1 SGHDT, CDR2 YYEEEE. TCRdb processed the 5' RACE reads anew with MiXCR; each CDR3 protein has one entry. The data show more than 300,000 distinct CDR3 sequences, roughly 8% seen once. This clonotype was counted at least ten times. As yet, its antigen is unknown. The clonotype was recovered from a male donor with ankylosing spondylitis. The V and J genes are TRBV5-6 and TRBJ2-1; D is uncertain. The sequencing sample was made of blood, either unsorted or a sorted T cell fraction (not recorded which). CDR3 residues: CASSSASSYNEQFF. In nucleotides, the CDR3 is TGTGCCAGCAGCTCAGCGAGCTCCTACAATGAGCAGTTCTTC.